A selection of T cell receptor beta chains follows, all from one sample in a study of shared clonotypes between healthy human individuals. Generated by immunoSEQ multiplex PCR, the TCRdb table keeps only in-frame clones and is missing some. The data show 450,000 to 500,000 clones, approximately 81% seen once. Material for sequencing was PBMCs. These receptors were obtained from a woman aged 40 to 50 in good health. Some clones in this sample may be carry-over from other donors' samples. The conserved cysteine and the conserved F or W are not part of the CDR3 here. Fields, in order: V gene, CDR3 length, D gene, J gene, CDR3 protein. D genes are given only for firm matches.

TRBV5-1,14,NA,TRBJ2-7,ASSFTGTPNRYEQY
TRBV28,11,NA,TRBJ1-2,ASSPTRLYGYT
TRBV27,14,TRBD1,TRBJ2-2,ASSLLGTENTGELF
TRBV5-1,12,NA,TRBJ2-2,ASSGGLNTGELF
TRBV11-2,13,TRBD1,TRBJ2-7,ASSLRAGGTYEQY
TRBV29-1,11,NA,TRBJ2-7,SVVVQGTREQY
TRBV29-1,10,NA,TRBJ1-2,SVGAGNYGYT
TRBV28,12,TRBD1,TRBJ2-7,ASSFSQGAYEQY
TRBV11-2,13,NA,TRBJ2-5,ASSIRTANQETQY
TRBV4-2,12,TRBD2,TRBJ2-7,ASSRGAGDYEQY
TRBV9,12,NA,TRBJ2-7,ATKRQDSSYEQY
TRBV18,12,NA,TRBJ1-4,ASSPGLQNEKLF
TRBV2,14,TRBD1,TRBJ1-5,ASRDDRGNSNQPQH
TRBV27,14,TRBD1,TRBJ1-5,ASSSGQANSNQPQH
TRBV5-1,13,NA,TRBJ1-4,ASSLVGSANEKLF
TRBV27,13,NA,TRBJ2-1,ASSLYPERNNEQF
TRBV7-9,12,NA,TRBJ2-2,ASSLRGYTGELF
TRBV20-1,9,NA,TRBJ1-1,SAKTRSQGF
TRBV28,10,TRBD1,TRBJ1-4,ASRQGNEKLF
TRBV28,14,NA,TRBJ2-7,ASSSPRLAPFYEQY
TRBV2,12,NA,TRBJ1-5,ASSESGGLSPQH
TRBV10-1,13,NA,TRBJ1-4,ASSPGGATNEKLF
TRBV5-1,14,TRBD1,TRBJ2-5,ASSLGPRTGGETQY
TRBV9,13,TRBD2,TRBJ2-3,ASSRSSGGTDTQY
TRBV19,11,TRBD1,TRBJ2-7,ARRTGVHYEQY
TRBV7-9,13,TRBD2,TRBJ2-1,ASSPGLAGGHEQF
TRBV4-1,11,NA,TRBJ2-1,ASSEGLYNEQF
TRBV11-2,11,NA,TRBJ2-7,ASGRLISYEQY
TRBV6-6,12,NA,TRBJ1-3,ASSRRTSGNTIY
TRBV29-1,12,NA,TRBJ2-6,SVGGGAGANVLT
TRBV10-3,14,TRBD2,TRBJ2-1,AISVRSGSSYNEQF
TRBV10-3,14,TRBD1,TRBJ1-2,AISEGGQGENYGYT
TRBV29-1,12,NA,TRBJ1-2,SVDTGEANYGYT
TRBV6-6,12,NA,TRBJ2-1,ASSPQGGGNEQF
TRBV7-9,15,TRBD1,TRBJ1-1,ASSLQMYRGLRTEAF
TRBV30,12,TRBD1,TRBJ2-5,AWSPTGKGETQY
TRBV5-4,13,TRBD2,TRBJ2-2,ASRLAGSNTGELF
TRBV2,13,NA,TRBJ2-1,ASGVAHQGHNEQF
TRBV7-6,15,TRBD2,TRBJ2-7,ASSLVAAGGPVYEQY
TRBV28,15,TRBD2,TRBJ2-1,ASSLFVGAGGGNEQF
TRBV5-4,14,NA,TRBJ1-3,ASSFQGLGSGNTIY
TRBV29-1,13,TRBD1,TRBJ1-1,SVENPGTGGTEAF